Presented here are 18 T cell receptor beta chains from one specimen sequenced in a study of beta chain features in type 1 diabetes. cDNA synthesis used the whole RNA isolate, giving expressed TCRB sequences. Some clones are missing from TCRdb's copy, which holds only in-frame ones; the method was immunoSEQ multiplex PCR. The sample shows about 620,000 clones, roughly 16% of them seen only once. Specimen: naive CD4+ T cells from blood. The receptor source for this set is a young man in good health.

DNA of the CDR3: TGTGCCAGCAGCTTAGGAAGGGACAGGGACTATGGCTACACCTTC. It encodes CASSLGRDRDYGYTF. This rearrangement joins TRBV7-9 to TRBJ1-2; the match to TRBD1 covers 9 bases. Unmatched junction bases numbered 3, after V lost 1 base and J lost 3 bases. From germline, CDR1 is SEHNR and CDR2 FQNEAQ (reference sequence). This CDR3 region has 15 residues.

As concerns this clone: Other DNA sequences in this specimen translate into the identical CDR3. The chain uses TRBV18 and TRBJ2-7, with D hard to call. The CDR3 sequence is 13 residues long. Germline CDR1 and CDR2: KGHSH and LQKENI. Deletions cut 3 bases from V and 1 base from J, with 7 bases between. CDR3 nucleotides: TGTGCCAGCTCACCGGGCGGTTCCTACGAGCAGTACTTC. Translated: CASSPGGSYEQYF.

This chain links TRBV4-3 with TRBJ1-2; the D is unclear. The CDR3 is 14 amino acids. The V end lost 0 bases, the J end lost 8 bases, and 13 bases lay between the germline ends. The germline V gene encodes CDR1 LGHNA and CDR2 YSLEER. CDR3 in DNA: TGCGCCAGCAGCCAAGATAAGAGGGCACGGGGCTACACCTTC. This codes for CASSQDKRARGYTF.

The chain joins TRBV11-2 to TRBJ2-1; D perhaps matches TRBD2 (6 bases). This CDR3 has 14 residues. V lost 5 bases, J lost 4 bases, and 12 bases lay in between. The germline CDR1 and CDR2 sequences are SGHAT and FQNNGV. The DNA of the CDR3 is TGTGCCAGCAGCGCGGGACTTCAGTACAATGAGCAGTTCTTC. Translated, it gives CASSAGLQYNEQFF.

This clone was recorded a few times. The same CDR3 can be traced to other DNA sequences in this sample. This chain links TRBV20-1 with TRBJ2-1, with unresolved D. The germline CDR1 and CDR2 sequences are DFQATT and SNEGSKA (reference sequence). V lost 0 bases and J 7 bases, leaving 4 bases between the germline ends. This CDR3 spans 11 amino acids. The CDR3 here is CSARDRNEQFF. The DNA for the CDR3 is TGCAGTGCTAGAGATCGTAATGAGCAGTTCTTC.

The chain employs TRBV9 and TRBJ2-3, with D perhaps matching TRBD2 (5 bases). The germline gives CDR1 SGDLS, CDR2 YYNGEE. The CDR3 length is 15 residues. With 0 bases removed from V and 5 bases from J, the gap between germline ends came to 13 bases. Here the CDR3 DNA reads TGTGCCAGCAGCGTAGGTCCAGCGGCGGGAGATACGCAGTATTTT. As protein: CASSVGPAAGDTQYF. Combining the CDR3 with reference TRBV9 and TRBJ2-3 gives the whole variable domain DSGVTQTPKHLITATGQRVTLRCSPRSGDLSVYWYQQSLDQGLQFLIQYYNGEERAKGNILERFSAQQFPDLHSELNLSSLELGDSALYFCASSVGPAAGDTQYFGPGTRLTVL.

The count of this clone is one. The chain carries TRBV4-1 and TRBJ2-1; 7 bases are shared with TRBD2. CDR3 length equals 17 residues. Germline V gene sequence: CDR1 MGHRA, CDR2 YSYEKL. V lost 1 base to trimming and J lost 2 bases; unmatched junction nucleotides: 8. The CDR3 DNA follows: TGCGCCAGCAGCCAAGGGACCGGGAGCGGGGCCTACAATGAGCAGTTCTTC. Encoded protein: CASSQGTGSGAYNEQFF.

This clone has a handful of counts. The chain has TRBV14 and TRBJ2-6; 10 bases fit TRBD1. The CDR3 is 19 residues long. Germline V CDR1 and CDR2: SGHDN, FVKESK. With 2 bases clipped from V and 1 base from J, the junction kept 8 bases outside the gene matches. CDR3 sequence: CASSQRQGAPVSGANVLTF. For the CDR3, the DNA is TGTGCCAGCAGCCAAAGACAGGGGGCGCCGGTTTCTGGGGCCAACGTCCTGACTTTC.

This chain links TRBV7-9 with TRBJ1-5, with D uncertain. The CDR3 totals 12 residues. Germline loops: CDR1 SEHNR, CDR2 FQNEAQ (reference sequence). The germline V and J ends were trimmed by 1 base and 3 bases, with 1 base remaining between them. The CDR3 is CASSLVNQPQHF. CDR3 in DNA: TGTGCCAGCAGCTTAGTCAATCAGCCCCAGCATTTT.

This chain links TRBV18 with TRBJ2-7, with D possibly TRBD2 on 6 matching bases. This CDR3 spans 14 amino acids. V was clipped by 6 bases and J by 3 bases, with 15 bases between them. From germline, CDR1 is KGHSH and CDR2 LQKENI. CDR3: CASSTGGAVYEQYF. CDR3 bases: TGTGCCAGCTCCACAGGCGGGGCCGTCTACGAGCAGTACTTC.

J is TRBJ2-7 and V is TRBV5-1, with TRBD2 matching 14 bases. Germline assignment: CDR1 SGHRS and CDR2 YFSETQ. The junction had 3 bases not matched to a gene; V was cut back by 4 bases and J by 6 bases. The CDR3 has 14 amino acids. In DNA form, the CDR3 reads TGCGCCAGCAGCACCGGGACTAGCGGGGGCGAGCAGTACTTC. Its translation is CASSTGTSGGEQYF.

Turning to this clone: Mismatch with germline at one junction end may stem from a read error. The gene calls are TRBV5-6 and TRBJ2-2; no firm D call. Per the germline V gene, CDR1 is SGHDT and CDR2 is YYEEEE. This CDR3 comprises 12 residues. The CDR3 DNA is TGTGCCAGCAGCTTGAACCCCGGGGAGCTGTTTTTT. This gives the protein CASSLNPGELFF.

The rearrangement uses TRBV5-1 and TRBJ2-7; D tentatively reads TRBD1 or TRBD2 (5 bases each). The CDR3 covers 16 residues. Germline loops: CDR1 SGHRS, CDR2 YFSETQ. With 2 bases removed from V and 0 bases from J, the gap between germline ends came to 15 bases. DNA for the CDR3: TGCGCCAGCAGCTTCCCCCGGGACCCCCCCTCCTACGAGCAGTACTTC. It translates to CASSFPRDPPSYEQYF.

The CDR3 DNA reads TGTGCCAGCACCGCCTCGTGGGGGTTTCAGGCAAATAATTCACCCCTCCACTTT. It is translated as CASTASWGFQANNSPLHF. The rearrangement uses TRBV7-9 and TRBJ1-6, with D possibly TRBD1 on 5 matching bases. CDR1 SEHNR and CDR2 FQNEAQ come from the germline V gene (reference sequence). V shed 7 bases and J shed 5 bases, with 24 bases lying between them. CDR3 length: 18 amino acids.

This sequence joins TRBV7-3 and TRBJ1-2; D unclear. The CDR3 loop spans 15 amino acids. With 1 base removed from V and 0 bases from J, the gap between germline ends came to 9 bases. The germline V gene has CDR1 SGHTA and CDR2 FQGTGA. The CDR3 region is CASSLMAGTNYGYTF. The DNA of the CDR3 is TGTGCCAGCAGCTTAATGGCAGGAACTAACTATGGCTACACCTTC.

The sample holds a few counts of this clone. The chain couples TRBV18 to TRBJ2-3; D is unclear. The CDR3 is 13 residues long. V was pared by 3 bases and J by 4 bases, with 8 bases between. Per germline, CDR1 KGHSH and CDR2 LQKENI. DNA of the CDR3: TGTGCCAGCTCACCCCTCGACTCAGATACGCAGTATTTT. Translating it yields CASSPLDSDTQYF.

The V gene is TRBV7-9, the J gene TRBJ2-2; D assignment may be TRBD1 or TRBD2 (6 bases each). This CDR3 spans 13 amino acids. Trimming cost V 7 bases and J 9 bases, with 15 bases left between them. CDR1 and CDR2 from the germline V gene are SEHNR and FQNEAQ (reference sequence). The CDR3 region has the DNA TGTGCCAGCAACCCACCCGGGGGCCGGGAGCTGTTTTTT. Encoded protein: CASNPPGGRELFF.

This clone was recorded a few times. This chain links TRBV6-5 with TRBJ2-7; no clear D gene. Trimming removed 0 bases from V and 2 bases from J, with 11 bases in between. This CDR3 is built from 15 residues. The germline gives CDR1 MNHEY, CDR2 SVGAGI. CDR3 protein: CASSYSAPSTYEQYF. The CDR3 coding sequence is TGTGCCAGCAGTTACTCGGCCCCCTCCACCTACGAGCAGTACTTC.